A selection of T cell receptor beta chains follows, all from one sample in a study of technical replicates of blood from several donors. Generated by immunoSEQ multiplex PCR, the TCRdb table keeps only in-frame clones and is missing some. Among around 79,000 clones listed, roughly 90% were seen once. Input material: T cells isolated from PBMCs. These receptors came from a human donor in good health. Each CDR3 is given with its conserved first and last residue. A D gene is named only where the DNA matches it firmly. Size values are once, few and many counts, or a class for expanded clones, and some rows have none.

clone size | CDR3 length | J gene | V gene | D gene | CDR3 DNA | CDR3 protein
- | 17 | TRBJ2-5 | TRBV27 | - | TGTGCCAGCAGTTCTCGCCTCCGGAGTGTGGGGCGAGAGACCCAGTACTTC | CASSSRLRSVGRETQYF
- | 14 | TRBJ1-5 | TRBV19 | TRBD1 | TGTGCCAGTAGTCTCGACAGGGGACGACAGCCCCAGCATTTT | CASSLDRGRQPQHF
once | 15 | TRBJ1-3 | TRBV7-7 | - | TGTGCTAGCAGCTTAGTCCAGGGACTCCCAATCCCCATATATTTT | CASSLVQGLPIPIYF
- | 17 | TRBJ2-7 | TRBV2 | TRBD1 | TGTGCCAGCAGTGGGAAGACAGGGAGTTCGGTTCGGTACGAGCAGTACTTC | CASSGKTGSSVRYEQYF
- | 15 | TRBJ1-4 | TRBV11-2 | - | TGTGCCAGCAGCTTAGTAGGCAGGGAGGATGAAAAACTGTTTTTT | CASSLVGREDEKLFF
- | 18 | TRBJ2-1 | TRBV25-1 | TRBD2 | TGTGCCAGCAGTACTCTCCTAGCGGGAGGCCACGGATGGAATGAGCAGTTCTTC | CASSTLLAGGHGWNEQFF
- | 15 | TRBJ1-4 | TRBV9 | TRBD1 | TGTGCCAGCAGCGCTCTACAGGGGCGAAAAGAAAAACTGTTTTTT | CASSALQGRKEKLFF
once | 14 | TRBJ1-2 | TRBV6-5 | - | TGTGCCAGCACCTCAACCCAGGGCCACAGCGGCTACACCTTC | CASTSTQGHSGYTF
- | 15 | TRBJ2-5 | TRBV28 | TRBD2 | TGTGCCAGCAGAGCTAGGACTAGCGGGGGGGAGACCCAGTACTTC | CASRARTSGGETQYF
- | 14 | TRBJ2-2 | TRBV9 | TRBD2 | TGTGCCAGCAGCGGTTGGGAGCGGGGCGGGGAGCTGTTTTTT | CASSGWERGGELFF
- | 15 | TRBJ1-4 | TRBV2 | TRBD1 | TGTGCCAGCAGTGTCAAGGGGGCATTAAGCGAAAAACTGTTTTTT | CASSVKGALSEKLFF
- | 16 | TRBJ2-7 | TRBV10-3 | TRBD2 | TGTGCCATCAGTAGCCTAGCGGGGGGTCATACCTACGAGCAGTACTTC | CAISSLAGGHTYEQYF
- | 16 | TRBJ1-1 | TRBV5-1 | - | TGCGCCAGCAGCTTGGGGTCGGGTCGCCTGAACACTGAAGCTTTCTTT | CASSLGSGRLNTEAFF
- | 16 | TRBJ1-5 | TRBV5-4 | - | TGTGCCAGCAGCTGGCCCAGCAGGGAGGGCGATCAGCCCCAGCATTTT | CASSWPSREGDQPQHF
few | 16 | TRBJ1-1 | TRBV7-2 | - | TGTGCCAGCAGCTTGCTCCCACTTGGCAGGGTCACTGAAGCTTTCTTT | CASSLLPLGRVTEAFF
- | 10 | TRBJ2-1 | TRBV20-1 | - | TGCAGTGCGAAACGACAGGAGCAGTTCTTC | CSAKRQEQFF
- | 15 | TRBJ2-6 | TRBV6-4 | - | TGTGCCAGCAGGGCTAGGATCTCTGGGGCCAACGTCCTGACTTTC | CASRARISGANVLTF
- | 15 | TRBJ2-2 | TRBV6-6 | - | TGTGCCAGCGAACCAAGGCTGCGAGGAGCCGGGGAGCTGTTTTTT | CASEPRLRGAGELFF
- | 15 | TRBJ1-6 | TRBV7-3 | - | TGTGCCAGCAGCTTAGTAGCGGGGGAGAATTCACCCCTCCACTTT | CASSLVAGENSPLHF
- | 17 | TRBJ2-1 | TRBV7-9 | TRBD2 | TGTGCCAGCAGCCCACCTCGAGGACTAGCTGGTGGCAATGAGCAGTTCTTC | CASSPPRGLAGGNEQFF
- | 14 | TRBJ1-4 | TRBV29-1 | TRBD1 | TGCAGCGCGGGGGGACAGGGATATAATGAAAAACTGTTTTTT | CSAGGQGYNEKLFF
- | 14 | TRBJ1-2 | TRBV2 | - | TGTGCCAGCATCGAGGGCGGATGGACCTATGGCTACACCTTC | CASIEGGWTYGYTF
- | 14 | TRBJ2-1 | TRBV2 | - | TGTGCCAGCAGGAAAGAAGGGGCGAGCAATGAGCAGTTCTTC | CASRKEGASNEQFF
few | 13 | TRBJ1-1 | TRBV28 | - | TGTGCCAGCAGTTCTCAGGGGAGGGGTGAAGCTTTCTTT | CASSSQGRGEAFF
- | 12 | TRBJ2-7 | TRBV21-1 | - | TGTGCCAGCAGCACCTACTCCTACGAGCAGTACTTC | CASSTYSYEQYF
- | 11 | TRBJ2-7 | TRBV10-2 | - | TGCGCCACCCAGGACAGCCACGAGCAGTACTTC | CATQDSHEQYF
- | 16 | TRBJ2-1 | TRBV7-6 | - | TGTGCCAGCAGCATTAACAGGGCATCAACCTACAATGAGCAGTTCTTC | CASSINRASTYNEQFF
- | 13 | TRBJ2-2 | TRBV6-5 | - | TGTGCCAGCTCACTACTGAACACCGGGGAGCTGTTTTTT | CASSLLNTGELFF
- | 14 | TRBJ2-7 | TRBV6-5 | - | TGTGCCAGCAGTTACTCGGGAATCCGGGGAGAGCAGTACTTC | CASSYSGIRGEQYF
- | 16 | TRBJ2-1 | TRBV2 | TRBD2 | TGTGCCGTTAAGCGGGAGGGCCCCACCCAATACAATGAGCAGTTCTTC | CAVKREGPTQYNEQFF
- | 13 | TRBJ2-5 | TRBV4-1 | - | TGCGCCAGCAGCTCGGGGATGTTGGAGACCCAGTACTTC | CASSSGMLETQYF
- | 14 | TRBJ2-7 | TRBV5-8 | - | TGTGCCAGCAGCTTGAGAGAGTCACTATACGAGCAGTACTTC | CASSLRESLYEQYF
- | 15 | TRBJ1-3 | TRBV7-8 | TRBD1 | TGTGCCAGCAGACAGGGGGGATGGTCTGGAAACACCATATATTTT | CASRQGGWSGNTIYF
- | 16 | TRBJ2-1 | TRBV7-9 | TRBD2 | TGTGCCAGCAGCCCGCGCGGGGGTGTGTCCTACAATGAGCAGTTCTTC | CASSPRGGVSYNEQFF
- | 18 | TRBJ1-4 | TRBV4-1 | - | TGCGCCAGCAGCCAAGGTAATTCAGCGGTCGCAACTAATGAAAAACTGTTTTTT | CASSQGNSAVATNEKLFF
- | 15 | TRBJ2-1 | TRBV6-5 | TRBD2 | TGTGCCAGCAGTTACCTCTCGAGTACGGGACTAGACCTGTTCTTC | CASSYLSSTGLDLFF
- | 17 | TRBJ2-1 | TRBV19 | TRBD2 | TGTGCCAGTAGTATAGTGGGGACTAGCGGATTCGACAATGAGCAGTTCTTC | CASSIVGTSGFDNEQFF
- | 15 | TRBJ2-1 | TRBV7-9 | TRBD2 | TGTGCCAGCAGCTCTACAGCGGGAACCTACAATGAGCAGTTCTTC | CASSSTAGTYNEQFF
many | 16 | TRBJ1-2 | TRBV11-3 | TRBD1 | TGTGCCAGCAGCTTAGAGGGTCGACAGGGGAACTATGGCTACACCTTC | CASSLEGRQGNYGYTF
- | 14 | TRBJ2-7 | TRBV13 | - | TGTGCCAGCAGCTCCCCAGGGAATAAGGACGAGCAGTACTTC | CASSSPGNKDEQYF
- | 16 | TRBJ1-1 | TRBV6-5 | TRBD1 | TGTGCCAGCAGTTCGGACAGGGTAAGGCGGCACACTGAAGCTTTCTTT | CASSSDRVRRHTEAFF
- | 14 | TRBJ2-3 | TRBV6-4 | TRBD1 | TGTGCCACGGGACAGGGGGCGCGAACAGATACGCAGTATTTT | CATGQGARTDTQYF
- | 13 | TRBJ1-2 | TRBV7-6 | - | TGTGCCAGCAGCTTAGGGACAGTTTATGGCTACACCTTC | CASSLGTVYGYTF
- | 15 | TRBJ2-5 | TRBV27 | - | TGTGCCAGCAGTTTTGGGTCGGGGTTTTCAGAGACCCAGTACTTC | CASSFGSGFSETQYF
- | 12 | TRBJ2-7 | TRBV28 | - | TGTGCCAGCAGGTCCGCCCAGGGGGAGCAGTACTTC | CASRSAQGEQYF
- | 17 | TRBJ1-1 | TRBV14 | TRBD1 | TGTGCCAGCAGCCAGGGACAGGGGGGAAGGGAGATCACTGAAGCTTTCTTT | CASSQGQGGREITEAFF
- | 14 | TRBJ2-5 | TRBV11-3 | - | TGTGCCAGCAGCTTAGACAGTCAGCAAGAGACCCAGTACTTC | CASSLDSQQETQYF
- | 15 | TRBJ1-2 | TRBV30 | - | TGTGCCTGTGTTTGGGCCGGCCGCGTTGAGTATGGCTACACCTTC | CACVWAGRVEYGYTF
- | 13 | TRBJ1-1 | TRBV6-5 | - | TGTGCCAGCAGTCCAAACCTAATAACGGAAGCTTTCTTT | CASSPNLITEAFF
- | 15 | TRBJ2-3 | TRBV5-1 | TRBD2 | TGCGCCAGCAGCCGACTAGCTCGAGGAGTGGATACGCAGTATTTT | CASSRLARGVDTQYF
- | 13 | TRBJ1-2 | TRBV6-6 | - | TGTGCCAGCAGACCCCCGACAGACTATGGCTACACCTTC | CASRPPTDYGYTF
- | 14 | TRBJ1-2 | TRBV4-1 | - | TGCGCCAGCAGCCAGGGCAGGGGAGGGTATGGCTACACCTTC | CASSQGRGGYGYTF
- | 14 | TRBJ2-2 | TRBV4-1 | - | TGCGCCAGCAGCCGGGGAGGGGGCACCGGGGAGCTGTTTTTT | CASSRGGGTGELFF